These T cell receptor beta chains were read from a single sample in a study of cytomegalovirus exposure and HLA in healthy donors. Profiling relied on immunoSEQ multiplex PCR, and the TCRdb table lists in-frame clones only, not all of them. The sample shows about 170,000 clones, roughly three quarters of them seen only once. Sequencing input: PBMCs. The receptors originated from a woman between 45 and 65 years old in good health and CMV-seropositive. Each CDR3 is given with its conserved first and last residue. Rows give clone size only sometimes, using once, few, many, or a class for an expanded clone.

V	size	J	CDR3
TRBV5-1	-	TRBJ1-1	CASSLTGGDTEAFF
TRBV27	-	TRBJ2-7	CASSLSGDSSFLYEQYF
TRBV14	-	TRBJ2-7	CASSRGLPDSSEQYF
TRBV6-5	-	TRBJ2-7	CASRLDYNSYEQYF
TRBV9	-	TRBJ1-1	CASSAGLFLNTEAFF
TRBV5-1	few	TRBJ1-2	CASSLTESNYGYTF
TRBV9	-	TRBJ2-1	CASSATRGSYNEQFF
TRBV7-2	-	TRBJ2-3	CASSLAPSGSLWDTQYF
TRBV29-1	few	TRBJ2-1	CSGQGIMKGNEQFF
TRBV6-5	few	TRBJ1-3	CASSLTGVGNTIYF
TRBV11-3	-	TRBJ1-2	CASSPSPGLGSYTF
TRBV28	-	TRBJ2-7	CASSLVQGAGEQYF
TRBV28	-	TRBJ2-7	CASKSRQGSYEQYF
TRBV6-5	-	TRBJ2-5	CASSRGTGFQYF
TRBV5-8	-	TRBJ2-7	CASTTEAGDEQYF
TRBV10-1	-	TRBJ2-4	CASSDSTGKGAKNIQYF
TRBV5-1	-	TRBJ1-2	CASSFPGQVYGYTF
TRBV5-1	-	TRBJ2-3	CASSLVGTSDDTQYF
TRBV2	-	TRBJ1-1	CASRTRGLSEAFF
TRBV11-2	-	TRBJ1-2	CASRPTGNYGYTF